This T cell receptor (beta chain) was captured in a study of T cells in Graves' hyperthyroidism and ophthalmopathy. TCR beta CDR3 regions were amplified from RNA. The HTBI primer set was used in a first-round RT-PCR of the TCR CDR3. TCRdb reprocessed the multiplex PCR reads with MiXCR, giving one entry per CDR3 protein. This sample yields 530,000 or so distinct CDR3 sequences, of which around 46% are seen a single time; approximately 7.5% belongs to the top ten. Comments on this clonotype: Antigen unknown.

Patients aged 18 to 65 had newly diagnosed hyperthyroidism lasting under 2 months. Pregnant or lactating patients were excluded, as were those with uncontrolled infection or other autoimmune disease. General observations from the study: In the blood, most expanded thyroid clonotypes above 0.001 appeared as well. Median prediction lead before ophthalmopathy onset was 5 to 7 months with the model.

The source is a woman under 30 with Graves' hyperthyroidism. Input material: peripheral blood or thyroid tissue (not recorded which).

The chain's CDR3 is CALHGSLGETQYF. CDR3 DNA sequence: TGTGCCTTACATGGGAGCTTAGGAGAGACCCAGTACTTC. The genes are TRBV7-9 and TRBJ2-5; TRBD2 might be the D (5 bases). Germline CDR1 SEHNR, CDR2 FQNEAQ (reference sequence). The CDR3 runs to 13 residues. Trimming cost V 11 bases and J 4 bases, with 17 bases left between them.